This T cell receptor (beta chain) is drawn from a study of cytomegalovirus exposure and HLA in healthy donors. Study-level background: When 398 donors were genotyped, around 77% of them were found to fall in the Caucasian-associated ancestry cluster.

A remark on this clone: The antigen remains unidentified.

In the PCR, 60 Vbeta and 13 Jbeta primers were used. Clones were read by immunoSEQ multiplex PCR, and TCRdb kept only the in-frame ones, dropping some. The data show approximately 190,000 clones, approximately 86% seen once. The germline gives CDR1 SGHVS, CDR2 FQNEAQ. CDR3 length: 18 residues. Deletions cut 5 bases from V and 8 bases from J, with 28 bases between. Study results and caveats: In a later analysis, productive TCRs from donors in an Asian-associated ancestry cluster reportedly carried fewer N-insertions than the cohort mean.

The genes are TRBV7-8 and TRBJ2-1; tentatively, D is TRBD2 (5 bases). The TCR comes from a boy aged 2 to 10 in good health and CMV-seronegative. The sequencing sample was made of PBMCs. This CDR3 is CASSDPALMGDLPDEQFF. Written as DNA, the CDR3 is TGTGCCAGCAGCGACCCCGCATTGATGGGAGATCTGCCAGATGAGCAGTTCTTC.